The rows below give T cell receptor beta chains drawn from one sample of a study of T cells in Graves' hyperthyroidism and ophthalmopathy. Each CDR3 protein is one row after TCRdb ran MiXCR on the multiplex PCR reads. The top ten clones hold around 8% of a sample with 500,000 to 750,000 distinct CDR3 sequences, roughly 50% of them seen once. Input material: peripheral blood or thyroid tissue (not recorded which). These receptors originate from a young woman with Graves' hyperthyroidism. Each CDR3 is given with its conserved first and last residue. The order of the fields is J gene, D gene, V gene, clone size, CDR3 protein, CDR3 DNA. A D gene is named only where the DNA matches it firmly. Some rows mark clone size as missing; the rest say once, few, many or name a class of expanded clone.

j_call: TRBJ2-7
d_call: .
v_call: TRBV10-3
clone_size: .
cdr3_aa: CAISEGRLLEQYF
cdr3_nt: TGTGCCATCAGTGAGGGGCGGCTGCTCGAGCAGTACTTC

j_call: TRBJ1-2
d_call: .
v_call: TRBV7-6
clone_size: once
cdr3_aa: CASSPGYSYTF
cdr3_nt: TGTGCCAGCAGCCCCGGATATAGCTACACCTTC

j_call: TRBJ2-7
d_call: .
v_call: TRBV6-1
clone_size: many
cdr3_aa: CASSGEDTYYEQYF
cdr3_nt: TGTGCCAGCAGTGGAGAGGACACCTACTACGAGCAGTACTTC

j_call: TRBJ2-3
d_call: TRBD2
v_call: TRBV2
clone_size: few
cdr3_aa: CASPGLVTDTQYF
cdr3_nt: TGTGCCAGCCCCGGACTAGTTACAGATACGCAGTATTTT

j_call: TRBJ1-4
d_call: TRBD1
v_call: TRBV4-1
clone_size: .
cdr3_aa: CASRRGGSEKLFF
cdr3_nt: TGCGCCAGCAGAAGAGGGGGCAGTGAAAAACTGTTTTTT

j_call: TRBJ2-7
d_call: .
v_call: TRBV4-1
clone_size: many
cdr3_aa: CASSRSVWYEQYF
cdr3_nt: TGCGCCAGCAGCCGTTCCGTGTGGTACGAGCAGTACTTC

j_call: TRBJ1-6
d_call: TRBD1
v_call: TRBV15
clone_size: many
cdr3_aa: CATATGESSPLHF
cdr3_nt: TGTGCCACAGCGACAGGGGAGTCATCACCCCTCCACTTT

j_call: TRBJ2-1
d_call: .
v_call: TRBV2
clone_size: .
cdr3_aa: CASQDRSYNEQFF
cdr3_nt: TGTGCCAGCCAGGATCGCTCCTACAATGAGCAGTTCTTC

j_call: TRBJ1-5
d_call: .
v_call: TRBV11-2
clone_size: .
cdr3_aa: CASSPISGGRQPQHF
cdr3_nt: TGTGCCAGCAGCCCCATAAGCGGGGGGCGGCAGCCCCAGCATTTT

j_call: TRBJ2-1
d_call: TRBD1
v_call: TRBV5-1
clone_size: .
cdr3_aa: CASSRTVGQGGNEQFF
cdr3_nt: TGCGCCAGCAGCCGGACTGTGGGACAGGGTGGCAATGAGCAGTTCTTC